The 8 T cell receptor beta chains listed next were all sequenced from one sample in a study of shared clonotypes between healthy human individuals. Assay used: immunoSEQ multiplex PCR; TCRdb lists only in-frame clones, some missing. The data contain about 2.3 million clones, around 92% of them singletons. Material: naive CD4+ T cells from PBMCs. Noted subset: CD45RA+ positively selected. These receptors originate from a man aged 18 to 29 in good health. Some clones in this sample may be carry-over from other donors' samples.

The V and J genes are TRBV11-2 and TRBJ1-5, with D possibly being TRBD1 (6 bases). Trimming removed 1 base at V and 0 bases at J, with 10 bases between. The CDR3 length is 16 residues. Per the germline V gene, CDR1 is SGHAT and CDR2 is FQNNGV. The CDR3: CASSLGGLLSNQPQHF. The CDR3 nucleotides are TGTGCCAGCAGCTTAGGGGGGCTCCTTAGCAATCAGCCCCAGCATTTT.

The chain links TRBV2 to TRBJ2-7; a possible D gene is TRBD1 (6 bases). The CDR3 consists of 14 residues. The V end lost 7 bases, the J end lost 5 bases, and 18 bases lay between the germline ends. Germline CDR1 SNHLY, CDR2 FYNNEI. The CDR3 coding sequence is TGTGCCAGCAAGAAGGGGGAATCCGCCAACGAGCAGTACTTC. Protein: CASKKGESANEQYF. Full variable domain (remainder filled in from reference TRBV2 and TRBJ2-7): EPEVTQTPSHQVTQMGQEVILRCVPISNHLYFYWYRQILGQKVEFLVSFYNNEISEKSEIFDDQFSVERPDGSNFTLKIRSTKLEDSAMYFCASKKGESANEQYFGPGTRLTVT.

The rearrangement joins TRBV18 to TRBJ2-1; D gene unclear. CDR1 and CDR2 from the germline V gene are KGHSH and LQKENI. CDR3 length: 14 amino acids. V was shortened by 6 bases and J by 0 bases, with 9 bases between the two germline ends. CDR3 sequence reads: CASSSSSSYNEQFF. The CDR3 DNA is TGTGCCAGCTCCAGCAGTAGCTCCTACAATGAGCAGTTCTTC.

This clone was seen a handful of times. This chain joins TRBV15 and TRBJ1-1; no reliable D call. Per the germline V gene, CDR1 is LNHNV and CDR2 is YYDKDF (reference sequence). CDR3 length: 14 residues. The ends were cut back, 0 bases at V and 4 bases at J, with 9 bases in the middle. Written as DNA, the CDR3 is TGTGCCACCAGCAGAGACCCAGTAGGCACTGAAGCTTTCTTT. This gives the protein CATSRDPVGTEAFF.

On this clone itself: Other nucleotide sequences from this sample produce the same CDR3. The J gene is TRBJ2-7, the V gene TRBV4-2, with 8 bases that match TRBD1. The CDR3 extends over 15 amino acids. Trimming at V came to 0 bases and at J to 3 bases, leaving 4 bases not matched to a gene. Looked up from germline, CDR1 is LGHNA and CDR2 is YNFKEQ. The CDR3 loop reads CASSQEGQGIYEQYF. In nucleotides, the CDR3 is TGTGCCAGCAGCCAAGAAGGACAGGGAATCTACGAGCAGTACTTC.

The J gene is TRBJ1-2, the V gene TRBV2; TRBD1 agrees at 7 bases. Germline CDR1 SNHLY, CDR2 FYNNEI. This CDR3 is built from 17 residues. Trimming cost V 7 bases and J 5 bases; bases outside gene matches: 19. The DNA for the CDR3 is TGTGCCAGCATCCCAGAAATGGGGCCAGGGGGGAATTATGGCTACACCTTC. It specifies CASIPEMGPGGNYGYTF.

This rearrangement joins TRBV6-6 to TRBJ2-1; D assignment may be TRBD1 or TRBD2 (5 bases each). There are 14 residues in the CDR3. V dropped 6 bases and J dropped 9 bases, with 18 bases sitting between them. Germline-derived CDR1 and CDR2 are MNHNY and SVGAGI (reference sequence). The chain's CDR3 is CASSPTGTGGEQFF. The CDR3 bases are TGTGCCAGCAGCCCAACCGGGACCGGCGGTGAGCAGTTCTTC.

The J gene is TRBJ2-7, the V gene TRBV7-6; 7 bases match TRBD2. The V gene's germline CDR1 is SGHVS and CDR2 FNYEAQ. Germline trimming cut 5 bases from V and 6 bases from J; bases unmatched to any gene: 10. The CDR3 is 14 amino acids. The CDR3 loop reads CASSPLEGRGEQYF. CDR3 bases: TGTGCCAGCAGCCCCCTTGAGGGGAGGGGCGAGCAGTACTTC. The full variable domain, completed using reference TRBV7-6 and TRBJ2-7, is GAGVSQSPRYKVTKRGQDVALRCDPISGHVSLYWYRQALGQGPEFLTYFNYEAQQDKSGLPNDRFSAERPEGSISTLTIQRTEQRDSAMYRCASSPLEGRGEQYFGPGTRLTVT.